Listed below are T cell receptor beta chains from one sample, sequenced in a study of T cells in localized non-small cell lung cancer. The protocol was immunoSEQ multiplex PCR, while the TCRdb copy is restricted to in-frame clones and leaves out a portion. The sample has fewer than 30,000 clones, 80% to 85% seen once. Material: peripheral blood mononuclear cells, obtained before any cancer treatment. The receptors were sampled from a man aged 40 to 70 with stage III lung adenocarcinoma. CDR3s include the opening cysteine and the closing phenylalanine or tryptophan. The order of the fields is V gene, D gene, J gene, clone size, CDR3 DNA, CDR3 protein. A D gene is named only where the DNA matches it firmly. A clone size is listed for some rows: how often the clone was seen (once, few, many), or a class if it is expanded.

v_call: TRBV7-2
d_call: .
j_call: TRBJ2-6
clone_size: .
cdr3_nt: TGTGCCAGCAGCTTGGTGGAGTCTGGGGCCAACGTCCTGACTTTC
cdr3_aa: CASSLVESGANVLTF

v_call: TRBV5-1
d_call: .
j_call: TRBJ1-3
clone_size: .
cdr3_nt: TGCGCCAGCATCTTCCTACAGGTGAAAGGGACTGGAAACACCATATATTTT
cdr3_aa: CASIFLQVKGTGNTIYF

v_call: TRBV4-2
d_call: .
j_call: TRBJ1-2
clone_size: .
cdr3_nt: TGTGCCAGCAGCCAAGATCTAAGGGATAACTATGGCTACACCTTC
cdr3_aa: CASSQDLRDNYGYTF

v_call: TRBV19
d_call: .
j_call: TRBJ2-6
clone_size: .
cdr3_nt: TGTGCCAGTAGTATTGGAGGGGCTGGGGCCAACGTCCTGACTTTC
cdr3_aa: CASSIGGAGANVLTF

v_call: TRBV7-9
d_call: .
j_call: TRBJ1-2
clone_size: .
cdr3_nt: TGTGCCAGCAGCCCTCAGAACTATGGCTACACCTTC
cdr3_aa: CASSPQNYGYTF

v_call: TRBV14
d_call: .
j_call: TRBJ2-2
clone_size: .
cdr3_nt: TGTGCCAGCAGCCAGGTGGGAAGGGAGTACACCGGGGAGCTGTTTTTT
cdr3_aa: CASSQVGREYTGELFF

v_call: TRBV4-1
d_call: .
j_call: TRBJ2-2
clone_size: few
cdr3_nt: TGCGCCAGCAGCCCCATTACCGGGGAGCTGTTTTTT
cdr3_aa: CASSPITGELFF

v_call: TRBV5-4
d_call: .
j_call: TRBJ1-5
clone_size: .
cdr3_nt: TGTGCCAGCAGCTTGTGGGCTAGCAATCAGCCCCAGCATTTT
cdr3_aa: CASSLWASNQPQHF

v_call: TRBV9
d_call: .
j_call: TRBJ2-2
clone_size: .
cdr3_nt: TGTGCCAGCAGCGTAGATCTAGCGACGACCGGGGAGCTGTTTTTT
cdr3_aa: CASSVDLATTGELFF

v_call: TRBV28
d_call: TRBD1
j_call: TRBJ1-5
clone_size: few
cdr3_nt: TGTGCCAGCCATTACCAGGGGGGTCAGCCCCAGCATTTT
cdr3_aa: CASHYQGGQPQHF

v_call: TRBV7-3
d_call: .
j_call: TRBJ2-2
clone_size: once
cdr3_nt: TGTGCCAGCAGCGGGTCACAGGGTGGCACCGGGGAGCTGTTTTTT
cdr3_aa: CASSGSQGGTGELFF

v_call: TRBV5-1
d_call: TRBD1
j_call: TRBJ2-7
clone_size: once
cdr3_nt: TGCGCCAGCAGCTCGGGACAGGACGAGCAGTACTTC
cdr3_aa: CASSSGQDEQYF

v_call: TRBV30
d_call: TRBD2
j_call: TRBJ2-5
clone_size: .
cdr3_nt: TGTGCCTGGAGGGGCGGGGGGTGCCAAGAGACCCAGTACTTC
cdr3_aa: CAWRGGGCQETQYF

v_call: TRBV18
d_call: .
j_call: TRBJ1-2
clone_size: few
cdr3_nt: TGTGCCAGCTCACCAGAGGTAACAGGTTCTGAAGGCTACACCTTC
cdr3_aa: CASSPEVTGSEGYTF

v_call: TRBV2
d_call: .
j_call: TRBJ1-2
clone_size: .
cdr3_nt: TGTGCCAGCAGTCTTTACGAGGGCTACACCTTC
cdr3_aa: CASSLYEGYTF

v_call: TRBV5-1
d_call: .
j_call: TRBJ1-1
clone_size: .
cdr3_nt: TGCGCCAGCAGACCTGGTCTGGGGGGTTATACTGAAGCTTTCTTT
cdr3_aa: CASRPGLGGYTEAFF

v_call: TRBV7-9
d_call: .
j_call: TRBJ2-2
clone_size: .
cdr3_nt: TGTGCCAGCAGCTTCTCCCAAGGGGGAAACACCGGGGAGCTGTTTTTT
cdr3_aa: CASSFSQGGNTGELFF

v_call: TRBV5-1
d_call: .
j_call: TRBJ1-4
clone_size: .
cdr3_nt: TGCGCCAGCAGCTTCGGGGGAGGTGAAAAACTGTTTTTT
cdr3_aa: CASSFGGGEKLFF

v_call: TRBV6-1
d_call: .
j_call: TRBJ2-2
clone_size: .
cdr3_nt: TGTGCCAGCAGACCCAGGGGAACGAACACCGGGGAGCTGTTTTTT
cdr3_aa: CASRPRGTNTGELFF

v_call: TRBV10-3
d_call: .
j_call: TRBJ1-1
clone_size: once
cdr3_nt: TGTGCCATCAGTGCCTCAGAGGACACTGAAGCTTTCTTT
cdr3_aa: CAISASEDTEAFF